A single T cell receptor beta chain is shown here with its context. The CDR3 is made up of 16 amino acids. Trimming stripped 2 bases from V and 5 bases from J, with 16 bases between. Germline V lookup: CDR1 MDHEN, CDR2 SYDVKM. The assay was carried out at the deep level. Replicate PCRs from sorted subsets contained roughly 190 ng DNA, which is 30,000 to 35,000 T cell genomes. The method was immunoSEQ multiplex PCR; TCRdb's version includes in-frame clones alone and lacks a portion of them. The sample yields 2 million to 2.5 million clones, 80% to 95% seen once. The data are from a study of shared clonotypes between healthy human individuals.

Sample: naive CD4+ T cells from PBMCs. Indicated subset: CD45RA+ positively selected. This TCR came from a man in his late teens or twenties in good health. Some clones in this sample may be carry-over from other donors' samples. This rearrangement joins TRBV28 to TRBJ1-5, with D possibly TRBD1 on 5 matching bases. Here the CDR3 DNA reads TGTGCCAGCAGTTTAAGGACCCGCAGGGCTGATCAGCCCCAGCATTTT. This encodes CASSLRTRRADQPQHF. The whole variable domain, remainder taken from reference TRBV28 and TRBJ1-5, is DVKVTQSSRYLVKRTGEKVFLECVQDMDHENMFWYRQDPGLGLRLIYFSYDVKMKEKGDIPEGYSVSREKKERFSLILESASTNQTSMYLCASSLRTRRADQPQHFGDGTRLSIL.